This is a list of T cell receptor beta chains from one sample in a study of shared clonotypes between healthy human individuals. This table comes from immunoSEQ multiplex PCR, and its TCRdb copy is limited to in-frame clones, with some not included. The sample includes about 1.5 million clones, over 95% seen only once; the top ten take more than 0.9%. Sequencing was carried out using naive CD4+ T cells sorted from blood. These TCRs come from a man aged 25 to 40 in good health. The CDR3 runs from the conserved cysteine through the conserved F or W. The D gene is left open where the match is weak. Expanded clones are given a class, and other clones once, few, many or no size at all.

CDR3 DNA: TGTGCCAGTATAGGGATGAGGGATGGCTACACCTTC
CDR3 protein: CASIGMRDGYTF
V gene: TRBV28
D gene: .
J gene: TRBJ1-2
clone size: .

CDR3 DNA: TGTGCCAGCAGTCTGTCGATCAGGGGGGTGAATTTGGGTGAGCAGTTCTTC
CDR3 protein: CASSLSIRGVNLGEQFF
V gene: TRBV27
D gene: .
J gene: TRBJ2-1
clone size: .

CDR3 DNA: TGTGCCAGCAGCGTAACCGACTACGAGCAGTACTTC
CDR3 protein: CASSVTDYEQYF
V gene: TRBV9
D gene: .
J gene: TRBJ2-7
clone size: .

CDR3 DNA: TGTGCCAGCAGAGCCCAAACCTCCTACAATGAGCAGTTCTTC
CDR3 protein: CASRAQTSYNEQFF
V gene: TRBV6-1
D gene: .
J gene: TRBJ2-1
clone size: .

CDR3 DNA: TGTGCCAGCAGTGAAGCCCGGGCAGGGAGCAATCAGCCCCAGCATTTT
CDR3 protein: CASSEARAGSNQPQHF
V gene: TRBV6-1
D gene: .
J gene: TRBJ1-5
clone size: .

CDR3 DNA: TGTGCCTGGACTCCAGGGATTGAAGCTTTCTTT
CDR3 protein: CAWTPGIEAFF
V gene: TRBV30
D gene: .
J gene: TRBJ1-1
clone size: .

CDR3 DNA: TGTGCCAGCAGCTTAGCGGGAGATAGGGGCAATGAGCAGTTCTTC
CDR3 protein: CASSLAGDRGNEQFF
V gene: TRBV7-3
D gene: TRBD2
J gene: TRBJ2-1
clone size: once

CDR3 DNA: TGCGCCAGCAGCTTGACCGGGACAGGGAACACCGGGGAGCTGTTTTTT
CDR3 protein: CASSLTGTGNTGELFF
V gene: TRBV5-1
D gene: TRBD1
J gene: TRBJ2-2
clone size: .

CDR3 DNA: TGCGCCAGCAGCCAAGATTTTAGTGGGAGGGCCAATGAGCAGTTCTTC
CDR3 protein: CASSQDFSGRANEQFF
V gene: TRBV4-3
D gene: TRBD2
J gene: TRBJ2-1
clone size: .

CDR3 DNA: TGTGCCAGTAGTATCGGGGTCCATTCCTACGAGCAGTACTTC
CDR3 protein: CASSIGVHSYEQYF
V gene: TRBV19
D gene: .
J gene: TRBJ2-7
clone size: .

CDR3 DNA: TGTGCCAGCAGTTTCACTACCGGGGAGCTGTTTTTT
CDR3 protein: CASSFTTGELFF
V gene: TRBV28
D gene: .
J gene: TRBJ2-2
clone size: .

CDR3 DNA: TGCGCCAGCAGCTTCAGTCTGGCCGTGCTGGCCGATCGTGAAGAGACCCAGTACTTC
CDR3 protein: CASSFSLAVLADREETQYF
V gene: TRBV4-3
D gene: .
J gene: TRBJ2-5
clone size: once

CDR3 DNA: TGTGCCAGCACCTTAGCGGGCCTCTACAATGAGCAGTTCTTC
CDR3 protein: CASTLAGLYNEQFF
V gene: TRBV28
D gene: TRBD2
J gene: TRBJ2-1
clone size: .

CDR3 DNA: TGTGCTAGTGGTTGGAACCTTAGCGGGAGATTCCCAGATACGCAGTATTTT
CDR3 protein: CASGWNLSGRFPDTQYF
V gene: TRBV12-5
D gene: TRBD2
J gene: TRBJ2-3
clone size: .

CDR3 DNA: TGTGCCAGCAGCAAAGCGGGAGGGGCCGGGGAGCTGTTTTTT
CDR3 protein: CASSKAGGAGELFF
V gene: TRBV7-7
D gene: TRBD2
J gene: TRBJ2-2
clone size: .

CDR3 DNA: TGTGCCATCAGTGAGCCCGGACAGGGGGCGGTCTATGGCTACACCTTC
CDR3 protein: CAISEPGQGAVYGYTF
V gene: TRBV10-3
D gene: TRBD1
J gene: TRBJ1-2
clone size: .

CDR3 DNA: TGTGCCAGCAGTTTAGATCGCGGGAGGAGCGAGCAGTACTTC
CDR3 protein: CASSLDRGRSEQYF
V gene: TRBV27
D gene: TRBD2
J gene: TRBJ2-7
clone size: .

CDR3 DNA: TGTGCCAGCAGCTTAGGTCCGGGACAGATTTACGAGCAGTACTTC
CDR3 protein: CASSLGPGQIYEQYF
V gene: TRBV7-6
D gene: TRBD1
J gene: TRBJ2-7
clone size: .

CDR3 DNA: TGTGCCAGCAGCTCCAGACTAGCGGGTCACAATGAGCAGTTCTTC
CDR3 protein: CASSSRLAGHNEQFF
V gene: TRBV6-5
D gene: TRBD2
J gene: TRBJ2-1
clone size: .

CDR3 DNA: TGCGCCAGCAGCCAACCCGGACTAGCAACAGATACGCAGTATTTT
CDR3 protein: CASSQPGLATDTQYF
V gene: TRBV5-1
D gene: TRBD2
J gene: TRBJ2-3
clone size: once

CDR3 DNA: TGCGCCAGCAGCCAATCTCCCCGGGCACCGGGACTGCTGTTTTTT
CDR3 protein: CASSQSPRAPGLLFF
V gene: TRBV4-3
D gene: .
J gene: TRBJ1-4
clone size: .

CDR3 DNA: TGCGCCAGCAGCCAAGAGCTAGCCGCAAATAATCAGCCCCAGCATTTT
CDR3 protein: CASSQELAANNQPQHF
V gene: TRBV4-1
D gene: .
J gene: TRBJ1-5
clone size: .

CDR3 DNA: TGTGCCAGCAGTGAACGGGTTCGGTCGCTTCGGTACACTGAAGCTTTCTTT
CDR3 protein: CASSERVRSLRYTEAFF
V gene: TRBV6-1
D gene: .
J gene: TRBJ1-1
clone size: .

CDR3 DNA: TGCGCCAGCAGCCGAGGGACAGCTGACTCCTACGAGCAGTACTTC
CDR3 protein: CASSRGTADSYEQYF
V gene: TRBV5-1
D gene: TRBD1
J gene: TRBJ2-7
clone size: once

CDR3 DNA: TGTGCCAGCTCACCACCGACTAGCGGGAGAGGCGAGCAGTACTTC
CDR3 protein: CASSPPTSGRGEQYF
V gene: TRBV18
D gene: TRBD2
J gene: TRBJ2-7
clone size: .

CDR3 DNA: TGTGCCAGCAGCTTACGACAGGGGGCGCGCGAGCAGTACTTC
CDR3 protein: CASSLRQGAREQYF
V gene: TRBV7-6
D gene: TRBD1
J gene: TRBJ2-7
clone size: .

CDR3 DNA: TGTGCCAGCAGCCAAGACGTACGACTTCGGAAAGAGACCCAGTACTTC
CDR3 protein: CASSQDVRLRKETQYF
V gene: TRBV14
D gene: .
J gene: TRBJ2-5
clone size: .

CDR3 DNA: TGCGCCAGCAGCGGAGGGACAGTCCTAGAGACCCAGTACTTC
CDR3 protein: CASSGGTVLETQYF
V gene: TRBV5-1
D gene: .
J gene: TRBJ2-5
clone size: .

CDR3 DNA: TGTGCCAACTACCCGGGGGTGGGTGCCGGGGAGCTGTTTTTT
CDR3 protein: CANYPGVGAGELFF
V gene: TRBV6-5
D gene: .
J gene: TRBJ2-2
clone size: once

CDR3 DNA: TGCAGCGTTGCCCCTTATTTTGTCGAGCGGGAATACAATGAGCAGTTCTTC
CDR3 protein: CSVAPYFVEREYNEQFF
V gene: TRBV29-1
D gene: TRBD2
J gene: TRBJ2-1
clone size: .

CDR3 DNA: TGTGCCAGCAGCTTTCTTCCGAAGCATACAGATACGCAGTATTTT
CDR3 protein: CASSFLPKHTDTQYF
V gene: TRBV7-3
D gene: .
J gene: TRBJ2-3
clone size: .

CDR3 DNA: TGTGCCAGCAGATGGACTAGCGGGAGCACCGGGGAGCTGTTTTTT
CDR3 protein: CASRWTSGSTGELFF
V gene: TRBV5-5
D gene: TRBD2
J gene: TRBJ2-2
clone size: .

CDR3 DNA: TGTGCCAGCCGGGGACAGGGTCTCTACGAGCAGTACTTC
CDR3 protein: CASRGQGLYEQYF
V gene: TRBV19
D gene: TRBD1
J gene: TRBJ2-7
clone size: once

CDR3 DNA: TGTGCCAGCAGTCTGGGGGACGGCGGCAGGTACTTC
CDR3 protein: CASSLGDGGRYF
V gene: TRBV28
D gene: .
J gene: TRBJ2-5
clone size: .

CDR3 DNA: TGTGCCAGCAGCTTGGCCAAGGGGACTAGTGATTCCGTGCAGTACTTC
CDR3 protein: CASSLAKGTSDSVQYF
V gene: TRBV5-4
D gene: TRBD2
J gene: TRBJ2-7
clone size: .

CDR3 DNA: TGTGCTAGTGGTTTCTGGGAATGGGAGACCCAGTACTTC
CDR3 protein: CASGFWEWETQYF
V gene: TRBV12-5
D gene: .
J gene: TRBJ2-5
clone size: .

CDR3 DNA: TGTGCCACCAGCAGAGATATCGGGGGAGGCGAGCAGTACTTC
CDR3 protein: CATSRDIGGGEQYF
V gene: TRBV15
D gene: .
J gene: TRBJ2-7
clone size: .

CDR3 DNA: TGTGCCAGCTCGGCGGGGCCCAATCAGCCCCAGCATTTT
CDR3 protein: CASSAGPNQPQHF
V gene: TRBV2
D gene: .
J gene: TRBJ1-5
clone size: .

CDR3 DNA: TGTGCCAGCAGCGTAGGGGTGGGGGCTAGTGAAGCTTTCTTT
CDR3 protein: CASSVGVGASEAFF
V gene: TRBV9
D gene: .
J gene: TRBJ1-1
clone size: .

CDR3 DNA: TGTGCCAGCAGTTTCACCGGGACAGGGGACTACGAGCAGTACTTC
CDR3 protein: CASSFTGTGDYEQYF
V gene: TRBV27
D gene: TRBD1
J gene: TRBJ2-7
clone size: .

CDR3 DNA: TGTGCCAGCAGCTTAGGAGTGGCAGCGGGAGTGGAGACCCAGTACTTC
CDR3 protein: CASSLGVAAGVETQYF
V gene: TRBV7-2
D gene: TRBD2
J gene: TRBJ2-5
clone size: .

CDR3 DNA: TGTGCCTGGCGACAGGGGGTAGGTCAGCCCCAGCATTTT
CDR3 protein: CAWRQGVGQPQHF
V gene: TRBV30
D gene: TRBD1
J gene: TRBJ1-5
clone size: .

CDR3 DNA: TGTGCCAGCTCACCGTACCGGGGTCCAGGGAATGAACACACAGATACGCAGTATTTT
CDR3 protein: CASSPYRGPGNEHTDTQYF
V gene: TRBV18
D gene: .
J gene: TRBJ2-3
clone size: .

CDR3 DNA: TGTGCCAGCAGTTTAGGACCCCTAAGTGTTGATACGCAGTATTTT
CDR3 protein: CASSLGPLSVDTQYF
V gene: TRBV28
D gene: .
J gene: TRBJ2-3
clone size: .

CDR3 DNA: TGTGCCAGCAGGCTAACCGGGACAAGCGAGCAGTACTTC
CDR3 protein: CASRLTGTSEQYF
V gene: TRBV14
D gene: .
J gene: TRBJ2-7
clone size: .

CDR3 DNA: TGCGCCAGCAGCTCAAACAGCGCTAACTATGGCTACACCTTC
CDR3 protein: CASSSNSANYGYTF
V gene: TRBV5-1
D gene: .
J gene: TRBJ1-2
clone size: .

CDR3 DNA: TGCGCCAGCAGCTGGCCGGGAGGGGGCATAACTGAAGCTTTCTTT
CDR3 protein: CASSWPGGGITEAFF
V gene: TRBV5-1
D gene: TRBD1
J gene: TRBJ1-1
clone size: .

CDR3 DNA: TGTGCCATCAGTGCGCTGCGGGAGCACGGCGAGCAGTACTTC
CDR3 protein: CAISALREHGEQYF
V gene: TRBV10-3
D gene: TRBD2
J gene: TRBJ2-7
clone size: .

CDR3 DNA: TGTGCCAGCAGCGCGGGTTGGACCGGGGAGCTGTTTTTT
CDR3 protein: CASSAGWTGELFF
V gene: TRBV7-3
D gene: .
J gene: TRBJ2-2
clone size: .

CDR3 DNA: TGCAGTGCTCCCCTGATAGATACGCAGTATTTT
CDR3 protein: CSAPLIDTQYF
V gene: TRBV20-1
D gene: .
J gene: TRBJ2-3
clone size: once

CDR3 DNA: TGTGCCAGCAGTTTGACAGGCCGAAATCAGCCCCAGCATTTT
CDR3 protein: CASSLTGRNQPQHF
V gene: TRBV2
D gene: .
J gene: TRBJ1-5
clone size: .

CDR3 DNA: TGTGCCAGCAGCGCCCGACAGGGGGCGGATGAGCAGTACTTC
CDR3 protein: CASSARQGADEQYF
V gene: TRBV21-1
D gene: .
J gene: TRBJ2-7
clone size: .

CDR3 DNA: TGCGCCAGCAGCTTGGACCCAGGGCATAGCGAAAAACTGTTTTTT
CDR3 protein: CASSLDPGHSEKLFF
V gene: TRBV5-1
D gene: .
J gene: TRBJ1-4
clone size: .